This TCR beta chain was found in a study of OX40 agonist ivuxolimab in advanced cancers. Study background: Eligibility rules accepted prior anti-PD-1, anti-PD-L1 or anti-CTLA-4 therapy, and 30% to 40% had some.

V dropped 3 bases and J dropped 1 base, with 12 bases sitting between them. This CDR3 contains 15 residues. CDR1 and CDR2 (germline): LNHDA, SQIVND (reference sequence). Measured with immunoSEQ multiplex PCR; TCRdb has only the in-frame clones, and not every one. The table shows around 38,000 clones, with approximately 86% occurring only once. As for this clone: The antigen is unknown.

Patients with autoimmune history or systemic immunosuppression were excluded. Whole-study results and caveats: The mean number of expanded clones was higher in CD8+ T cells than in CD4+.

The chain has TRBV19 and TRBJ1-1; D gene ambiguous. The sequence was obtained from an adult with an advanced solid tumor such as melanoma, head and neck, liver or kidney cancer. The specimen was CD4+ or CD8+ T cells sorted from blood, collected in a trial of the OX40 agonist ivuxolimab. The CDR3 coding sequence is TGTGCCAGTAGTATCAGGCACAGCTCGAACACTGAAGCTTTCTTT. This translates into CASSIRHSSNTEAFF.